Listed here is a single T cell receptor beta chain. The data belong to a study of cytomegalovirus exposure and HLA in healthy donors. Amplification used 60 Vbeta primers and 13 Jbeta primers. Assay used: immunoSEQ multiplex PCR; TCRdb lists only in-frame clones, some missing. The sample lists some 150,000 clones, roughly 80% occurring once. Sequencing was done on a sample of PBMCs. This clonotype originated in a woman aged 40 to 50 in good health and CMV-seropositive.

CDR3 sequence reads: CASSLGQANTGELFF. CDR3 bases: TGTGCCAGCAGCTTAGGGCAGGCGAACACCGGGGAGCTGTTTTTT. This chain links TRBV7-9 with TRBJ2-2; D remains ambiguous. CDR1 SEHNR and CDR2 FQNEAQ come from the germline V gene (reference sequence). The V end was cut by 1 base, the J end by 0 bases, with 6 bases between. The CDR3 spans 15 residues.